Presented here are 32 T cell receptor beta chains from one specimen sequenced in a study of beta chain features in type 1 diabetes. Since all of the isolated RNA was reverse transcribed, expressed TCRB transcripts were what got sequenced. Some clones are missing from TCRdb's copy, which holds only in-frame ones; the method was immunoSEQ multiplex PCR. The sample holds approximately 470,000 clones, 30% seen once. Source material: naive CD4+ T cells from blood. These receptors originate from a man aged 18 to 30 in good health.

The chain recombines TRBV7-8 with TRBJ2-5; 10 nucleotides agree with TRBD1. Germline V gene data show CDR1 as SGHVS and CDR2 as FQNEAQ. This CDR3 has 16 residues. With V trimmed by 5 bases and J by 5 bases, 11 bases remained unmatched. CDR3 sequence reads: CASSRTRQGAAETQYF. The CDR3 DNA follows: TGTGCCAGCAGCAGAACGCGACAGGGGGCCGCGGAGACCCAGTACTTC.

The chain combines TRBV28 with TRBJ1-4; D is undetermined. CDR1 is MDHEN, CDR2 SYDVKM, per germline. The V gene lost 2 bases and the J gene lost 0 bases, with 7 bases spanning the gap. The CDR3 has 15 amino acids. The DNA for the CDR3 is TGTGCCAGCAGTTTACGTTCGGCAACTAATGAAAAACTGTTTTTT. Protein: CASSLRSATNEKLFF.

This sequence joins TRBV5-1 and TRBJ2-1, with D maybe TRBD2 (5 bases). The CDR3 contains 12 residues. Trimming left V 4 bases short and J 9 bases short, with 11 bases between. The germline gives CDR1 SGHRS, CDR2 YFSETQ. CDR3 nucleotide sequence: TGCGCCAGCAGCGGAGGTTTGGTTGAGCAGTTCTTC. Its translation is CASSGGLVEQFF.

A word on this clone: Compared with germline, one end of the junction differs, possibly owing to a read error. The gene calls are TRBV7-9 and TRBJ2-5; D unresolved. Germline-derived CDR1 and CDR2 are SEHNR and FQNEAQ (reference sequence). The CDR3 has 14 amino acids. For the CDR3, the DNA is TGCGCCAGCAGCCACCCCGATCGGGTGGAGACCCAGTACTTC. It specifies CASSHPDRVETQYF.

J is TRBJ2-3 and V is TRBV27; 7 bases are a match to TRBD1. The CDR3 covers 16 residues. The V and J ends lost 5 bases and 2 bases, in that order; junction bases with no gene match: 10. Germline lookup yields CDR1 MNHEY and CDR2 SMNVEV (reference sequence). The DNA for the CDR3 is TGTGCCAGCAGTGGGACAGCAATTTGGAACACAGATACGCAGTATTTT. Translating it yields CASSGTAIWNTDTQYF.

This clone was seen only a few times. The V and J genes are TRBV2 and TRBJ1-2; TRBD1 agrees at 7 bases. This CDR3 spans 12 amino acids. J gave up 5 bases and V 6 bases, and 3 bases lay outside the gene matches. CDR1 SNHLY and CDR2 FYNNEI come from the germline V gene. CDR3 region: CASSDRAYGYTF. The DNA of the CDR3 is TGTGCCAGCAGCGACAGGGCATATGGCTACACCTTC.

This clone was detected a few times. V is TRBV18 and J is TRBJ2-5; TRBD1 might be the D (5 bases). Trimming took 3 bases from V and 5 from J, leaving 7 bases between them. Germline values: CDR1 KGHSH, CDR2 LQKENI. This CDR3 is 12 amino acids long. CDR3 sequence (DNA): TGTGCCAGCTCACCCAAGGGGGAGACCCAGTACTTC. It yields the protein CASSPKGETQYF. Drawing the rest from reference TRBV18 and TRBJ2-5, the complete variable domain is NAGVMQNPRHLVRRRGQEARLRCSPMKGHSHVYWYRQLPEEGLKFMVYLQKENIIDESGMPKERFSAEFPKEGPSILRIQQVVRGDSAAYFCASSPKGETQYFGPGTRLLVL.

The rearrangement uses TRBV6-1 and TRBJ1-1; D uncertain. Trimming removed 2 bases at V and 0 bases at J, with 4 bases between. CDR3 size: 13 residues. CDR1 and CDR2 from the germline V gene are MNHNS and SASEGT. As DNA, the CDR3 is TGTGCCAGCAGTGAACGCATGAACACTGAAGCTTTCTTT. This gives the protein CASSERMNTEAFF.

This clone was found a few times. V gene TRBV11-2 combines with J gene TRBJ2-7; 7 bases line up with TRBD2. The CDR3 contains 14 residues. CDR1 and CDR2 from the germline V gene are SGHAT and FQNNGV. The junction had 0 bases not matched to a gene; V was cut back by 0 bases and J by 1 base. The chain's CDR3 is CASSLERGSYEQYF. Here the CDR3 DNA reads TGTGCCAGCAGCTTAGAGCGGGGGTCCTACGAGCAGTACTTC. The full variable domain, in which reference TRBV11-2 and TRBJ2-7 provide the parts outside the CDR3, is EAGVAQSPRYKIIEKRQSVAFWCNPISGHATLYWYQQILGQGPKLLIQFQNNGVVDDSQLPKDRFSAERLKGVDSTLKIQPAKLEDSAVYLCASSLERGSYEQYFGPGTRLTVT.

The chain links TRBV9 to TRBJ2-2; 7 bases map to TRBD2. V was clipped by 0 bases and J by 2 bases; unmatched bases: 4. CDR1 SGDLS and CDR2 YYNGEE come from the germline V gene. This CDR3 has 16 residues. Written as DNA, the CDR3 is TGTGCCAGCAGCGTAGAAGCGGGAAGAAACACCGGGGAGCTGTTTTTT. Its translation is CASSVEAGRNTGELFF.

The CDR3 region is CASSEIQLAKNIQYF. CDR3 coding DNA: TGTGCCAGCAGTGAAATACAGCTAGCCAAAAACATTCAGTACTTC. This chain joins TRBV6-1 and TRBJ2-4; no clear D. Germline values: CDR1 MNHNS, CDR2 SASEGT. V lost 2 bases and J lost 0, with 8 bases in between. The CDR3 has 15 residues.

Only a few counts were recorded for this clone. The CDR3 nucleotides are TGCGCCAGCAGCCAAGAGGCTAGCACAGATACGCAGTATTTT. As protein: CASSQEASTDTQYF. The chain carries TRBV4-1 and TRBJ2-3; no clear D. V was shortened by 0 bases and J by 0 bases, with 4 bases between the two germline ends. The CDR3 has 14 residues. CDR1 and CDR2 from the germline V gene are MGHRA and YSYEKL.

This clone was seen more than once but under ten times. The CDR3 DNA sequence: TGCAGCGCCCTATTGGGGATTAATGAAAAACTGTTTTTT. Amino acid sequence: CSALLGINEKLFF. This chain links TRBV29-1 with TRBJ1-4; no clear D. Germline loops: CDR1 SQVTM, CDR2 ANQGSEA. CDR3 length: 13 amino acids. V was trimmed by 7 bases and J by 4 bases, leaving 13 bases between them.

J is TRBJ2-6 and V is TRBV7-2; weak D call: TRBD1 (5 bases). The CDR3 loop spans 13 amino acids. The V end was cut by 10 bases, the J end by 1 base, with 8 bases between. The germline V gene encodes CDR1 SGHTA and CDR2 FQGNSA. The CDR3 is CAIDSSGANVLTF. DNA of the CDR3: TGTGCCATTGACAGTTCTGGGGCCAACGTCCTGACTTTC.

The sample holds a few counts of this clone. The V and J genes are TRBV29-1 and TRBJ2-5; 10 bases match TRBD1. V gave up 7 bases and J gave up 1 base; unmatched junction bases: 6. This CDR3 contains 14 residues. Per germline, CDR1 SQVTM and CDR2 ANQGSEA. CDR3 bases: TGCAGCGGCTCTCGGGACAGGGGCCAAGAGACCCAGTACTTC. It codes for CSGSRDRGQETQYF.

In its sample, this clone was seen a few times. The chain uses TRBV15 and TRBJ2-4, with TRBD2 as a possible D gene (6 bases). Trimming left V 1 base short and J 6 bases short, with 16 bases between. The V gene's germline CDR1 is LNHNV and CDR2 YYDKDF (reference sequence). CDR3 length equals 16 residues. Here the CDR3 reads CATSRGRERGLNIQYF. The CDR3 DNA reads as TGTGCCACCAGCAGAGGGAGGGAACGAGGGCTAAACATTCAGTACTTC.

This clone was picked up a small number of times. This specimen includes other DNA sequences encoding the same CDR3. The chain joins TRBV30 to TRBJ2-3; D remains ambiguous. Germline CDR1 and CDR2: GTSNPN and SVGIG (reference sequence). The CDR3 has 12 amino acids. V gave up 0 bases and J gave up 0 bases, with 1 base separating them. The CDR3: CAWSVSTDTQYF. Here the CDR3 DNA reads TGTGCCTGGAGTGTCAGCACAGATACGCAGTATTTT.

This clone appeared a few times. V usage is TRBV7-9 and J usage is TRBJ2-7; 8 positions match TRBD1. Germline trimming cut 5 bases from V and 4 bases from J; bases unmatched to any gene: 10. Germline values: CDR1 SEHNR, CDR2 FQNEAQ (reference sequence). This CDR3 comprises 15 residues. CDR3 sequence reads: CASSRGQGPGYEQYF. CDR3 coding DNA: TGTGCCAGCAGCCGTGGACAGGGCCCTGGGTACGAGCAGTACTTC.

The sample holds a few counts of this clone. The J gene is TRBJ2-1, the V gene TRBV11-2, with D maybe TRBD2 (5 bases). Trimming shortened V by 0 bases and J by 4 bases, and 13 bases separated the two germline ends. Germline CDR1 is SGHAT and CDR2 is FQNNGV. The CDR3 has 16 amino acids. The DNA for the CDR3 is TGTGCCAGCAGCTTAGATCTCTTAGGGAGATACAATGAGCAGTTCTTC. Translation gives CASSLDLLGRYNEQFF.

This chain uses TRBV10-3 with TRBJ1-2, with D tentatively TRBD1 (6 bases). Per the germline V gene, CDR1 is ENHRY and CDR2 is SYGVKD. This CDR3 contains 15 residues. The V gene lost 0 bases and the J gene lost 3 bases, with 11 bases spanning the gap. CDR3 sequence: CAISESTGGDYGYTF. As DNA, the CDR3 is TGTGCCATCAGTGAGTCGACAGGAGGGGACTATGGCTACACCTTC.

The chain links TRBV5-1 to TRBJ2-2, with D perhaps TRBD2 (5 bases). Looked up from germline, CDR1 is SGHRS and CDR2 is YFSETQ. This CDR3 comprises 15 residues. Trimming removed 2 bases at V and 3 bases at J, with 11 bases between. CDR3 DNA: TGCGCCAGCAGCTTAGATACGGGATACACCGGGGAGCTGTTTTTT. Translated: CASSLDTGYTGELFF.

This clone showed up just a few times. This rearrangement joins TRBV27 to TRBJ2-1; either TRBD1 or TRBD2 may supply D (5 bases each). The CDR3 sequence is 16 residues long. Per the germline V gene, CDR1 is MNHEY and CDR2 is SMNVEV (reference sequence). Trimming removed 6 bases from V and 7 bases from J, with 22 bases in between. The CDR3 loop is CASSPAPAAGRNEQFF. The CDR3 DNA is TGTGCCAGCAGCCCCGCCCCAGCGGCAGGGAGAAATGAGCAGTTCTTC.

This clone was observed a few times. This chain uses TRBV18 with TRBJ2-1, with D uncertain. The CDR3 sequence is 15 residues long. Germline-derived CDR1 and CDR2 are KGHSH and LQKENI. Trimming pared 4 bases from V and 0 bases from J, leaving 10 bases between. The CDR3 protein is CASSLEHLSYNEQFF. CDR3 bases: TGTGCCAGCTCACTGGAGCACCTCTCCTACAATGAGCAGTTCTTC. The full variable domain, completed using reference TRBV18 and TRBJ2-1, is NAGVMQNPRHLVRRRGQEARLRCSPMKGHSHVYWYRQLPEEGLKFMVYLQKENIIDESGMPKERFSAEFPKEGPSILRIQQVVRGDSAAYFCASSLEHLSYNEQFFGPGTRLTVL.

The chain has TRBV5-4 and TRBJ2-7, with D tentatively TRBD2 (7 bases). Germline V lookup: CDR1 SGHNT, CDR2 YYREEE (reference sequence). Trimming pared 4 bases from V and 6 bases from J, leaving 23 bases between. The CDR3 extends over 16 amino acids. CDR3 protein: CASSPRRGRATSEQYF. The CDR3 DNA follows: TGTGCCAGCAGCCCCCGTAGGGGGAGGGCAACATCCGAGCAGTACTTC.

This chain connects TRBV7-2 to TRBJ2-2; no clear D. V lost 1 base to trimming and J lost 6 bases, with 6 bases between them. The germline CDR1 and CDR2 sequences are SGHTA and FQGNSA. The CDR3 loop spans 13 amino acids. Here the CDR3 DNA reads TGTGCCAGCAGCTTAGGAACCGCCGGGGAGCTGTTTTTT. Translating gives CASSLGTAGELFF.

The chain links TRBV30 to TRBJ2-5, with TRBD2 matching 13 bases. After removal of 1 base from V and 3 bases from J, the junction contained 8 bases not matched to a gene. The CDR3 covers 17 residues. Germline V gene data show CDR1 as GTSNPN and CDR2 as SVGIG (reference sequence). The CDR3 nucleotides read TGTGCCTGGAGTGCCCGCCGGACTAGCGGGAGCGAAGAGACCCAGTACTTC. It codes for CAWSARRTSGSEETQYF.

This rearrangement joins TRBV7-2 to TRBJ2-1; D possibly uses TRBD1 or TRBD2 (6 bases each). Trimming pared 5 bases from V and 6 bases from J, leaving 11 bases between. CDR1 SGHTA and CDR2 FQGNSA come from the germline V gene. This CDR3 is 13 amino acids long. This chain's CDR3 is CASSPKGGNEQFF. CDR3 coding DNA: TGTGCCAGCAGCCCCAAGGGGGGCAATGAGCAGTTCTTC.

This clone was counted a few times. The chain combines TRBV29-1 with TRBJ2-1; no clear D gene. The CDR3 has 14 amino acids. Germline CDR1 SQVTM, CDR2 ANQGSEA. V lost 4 bases to trimming and J lost 7 bases, with 17 bases between them. The CDR3 nucleotides are TGCAGCGTTGTTGCTGTTGGCGTACAGAATGAGCAGTTCTTC. It specifies CSVVAVGVQNEQFF.

This clone appeared a few times. V and J are TRBV11-2 and TRBJ2-5; D is possibly TRBD1 or TRBD2 (5 bases each). V was trimmed by 5 bases and J by 13 bases, leaving 17 bases between them. This CDR3 contains 12 residues. The V gene's germline CDR1 is SGHAT and CDR2 FQNNGV. CDR3 coding DNA: TGTGCCAGCAGCCCAATACCGGGACGGTTGTACTTC. Protein sequence: CASSPIPGRLYF.

There are a few counts of this clone. The V and J genes are TRBV6-1 and TRBJ2-3, with 9 bases that match TRBD2. V lost 8 bases and J lost 6; bases outside the gene matches: 6. The CDR3 contains 13 residues. Germline V gene lookup returns CDR1 MNHNS and CDR2 SASEGT. As DNA, the CDR3 is TGTGCCAGCCTGACTAGCGGTGCCGATACGCAGTATTTT. Its translation is CASLTSGADTQYF.

This clone was detected only a few times. The chain links TRBV10-3 to TRBJ2-1, with 11 bases that match TRBD2. The CDR3 has 16 amino acids. Germline trimming cut 4 bases from V and 3 bases from J; bases unmatched to any gene: 5. From germline, CDR1 is ENHRY and CDR2 SYGVKD. CDR3 sequence: CAISVVGTSGYNEQFF. CDR3 bases: TGTGCCATCAGTGTAGTAGGGACTAGCGGCTACAATGAGCAGTTCTTC.

As to this clone: This sample includes further DNA sequences coding for the same CDR3. The rearrangement links TRBV28 to TRBJ2-7; the match to TRBD1 covers 8 bases. V trimming: 5 bases; J trimming: 3 bases; junction bases outside the gene matches: 3. The CDR3 consists of 13 residues. Germline V gene lookup returns CDR1 MDHEN and CDR2 SYDVKM. The CDR3 DNA follows: TGTGCCAGCAGTCCTGGACAGGGCTACGAGCAGTACTTC. The encoded protein is CASSPGQGYEQYF.